This T cell receptor (beta chain) was documented in a study of T cells after yellow fever vaccination. Conversion of TCR transcripts into cDNA relied on 5'RACE template switching, which added a universal primer site and UMIs. TCRdb itself ran the 5' RACE reads through MiXCR, one entry per CDR3 protein. The table includes hundreds of thousands of distinct CDR3 sequences, about 17% detected once. To note about this clonotype: Its antigen remains unknown.

Study findings and constraints: Contamination of FACS-sorted repertoires by abundant clonotypes from the bulk population could occur.

The CDR3 is made up of 14 amino acids. Trimming pared 3 bases from V and 0 bases from J, leaving 8 bases between. The germline V gene encodes CDR1 MNHEY and CDR2 SMNVEV (reference sequence). The sample consisted of PBMCs, taken before the yellow fever booster vaccination. This rearrangement joins TRBV27 to TRBJ2-5; D is unresolved. The sequence was obtained from a man aged 18 to 30 who received the YFV17D yellow fever vaccine. DNA for the CDR3: TGTGCCAGCAGTTTTCTGGGGTACCAAGAGACCCAGTACTTC. It is translated as CASSFLGYQETQYF.